The TCR beta chain described here comes from a study of blood T cells in healthy people across ages. There are 16 residues in the CDR3. The germline V and J ends were trimmed by 5 bases and 3 bases, with 16 bases remaining between them. CDR1 is SGHTA and CDR2 is FQGNSA in the germline V gene. The use of a sample-barcoded 5' primer and a J-beta primer mix characterized a second PCR of about 7 to 12 cycles. Sequencing of every sample gave 3 million or more CDR3-containing paired-end reads. TCRdb reprocessed the 5' RACE reads with MiXCR, giving one entry per CDR3 protein. The table lists around 800,000 distinct CDR3 sequences, 20% to 30% of them singletons. The data were also submitted as part of a second study, on T cells of mothers and their children. That source adds: In each mother, TCR beta CDR3 reads exceeded 8 million; in each child, they numbered 2.5 million to 3.5 million. Versus unrelated pairs, overlap was slightly higher in related mother-child pairs, without reaching significance.

V is TRBV7-2 and J is TRBJ1-4; a possible D gene is TRBD1 (5 bases). The material sequenced was blood. This TCR derives from a boy younger than 18 in good health. The CDR3 region is CASSPQWLGANEKLFF. The CDR3 bases are TGTGCCAGCAGCCCCCAGTGGCTGGGGGCTAATGAAAAACTGTTTTTT.